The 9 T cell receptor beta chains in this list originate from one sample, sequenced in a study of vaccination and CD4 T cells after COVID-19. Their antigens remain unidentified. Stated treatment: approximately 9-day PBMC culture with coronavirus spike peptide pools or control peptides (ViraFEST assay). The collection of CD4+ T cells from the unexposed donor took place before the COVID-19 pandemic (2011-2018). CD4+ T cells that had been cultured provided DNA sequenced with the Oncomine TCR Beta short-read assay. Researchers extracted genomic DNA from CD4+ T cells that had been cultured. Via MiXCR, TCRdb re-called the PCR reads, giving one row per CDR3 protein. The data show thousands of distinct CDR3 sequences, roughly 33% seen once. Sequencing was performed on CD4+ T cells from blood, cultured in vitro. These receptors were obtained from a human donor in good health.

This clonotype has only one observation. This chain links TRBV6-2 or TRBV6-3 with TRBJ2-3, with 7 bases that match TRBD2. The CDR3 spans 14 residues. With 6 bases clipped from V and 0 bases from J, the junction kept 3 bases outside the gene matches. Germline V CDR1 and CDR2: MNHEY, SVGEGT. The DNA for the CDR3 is TGTGCCAGCAGCCTCGGGAGGAGCACAGATACGCAGTATTTT. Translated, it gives CASSLGRSTDTQYF.

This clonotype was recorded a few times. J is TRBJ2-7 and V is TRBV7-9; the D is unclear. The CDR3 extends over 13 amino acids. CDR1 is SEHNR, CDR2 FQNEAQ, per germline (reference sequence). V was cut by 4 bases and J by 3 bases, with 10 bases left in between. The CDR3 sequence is CASSSGGDYEQYF. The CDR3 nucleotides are TGTGCCAGCAGCTCCGGTGGGGACTACGAGCAGTACTTC.

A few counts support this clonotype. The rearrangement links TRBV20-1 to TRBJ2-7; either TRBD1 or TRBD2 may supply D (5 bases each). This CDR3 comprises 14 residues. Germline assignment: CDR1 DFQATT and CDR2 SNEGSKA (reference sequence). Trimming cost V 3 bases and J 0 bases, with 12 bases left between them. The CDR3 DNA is TGCAGTGCTAGTGGGGGTGGAGCCTCCTACGAGCAGTACTTC. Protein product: CSASGGGASYEQYF.

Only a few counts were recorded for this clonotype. The DNA of the CDR3 is TGCAGCGCCCGCGAGGGAAATCAGCCCCAGCATTTT. Its translation is CSAREGNQPQHF. This chain links TRBV29-1 with TRBJ1-5; D gene unclear. The CDR3 spans 12 residues. Trimming took off 7 bases at V and 4 bases at J, with 11 bases between the two ends. Germline V gives CDR1 SQVTM, CDR2 ANQGSEA.

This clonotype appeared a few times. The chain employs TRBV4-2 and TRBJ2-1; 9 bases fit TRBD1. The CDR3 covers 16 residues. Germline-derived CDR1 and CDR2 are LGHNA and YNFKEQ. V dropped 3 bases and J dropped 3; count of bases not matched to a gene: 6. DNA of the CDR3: TGTGCCAGCAGCCAGGACGGGACAGGGTTCTACAATGAGCAGTTCTTC. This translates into CASSQDGTGFYNEQFF.

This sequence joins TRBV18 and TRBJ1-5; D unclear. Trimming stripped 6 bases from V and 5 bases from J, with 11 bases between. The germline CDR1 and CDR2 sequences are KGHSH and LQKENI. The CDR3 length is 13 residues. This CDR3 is CASSEGVDQPQHF. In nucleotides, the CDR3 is TGTGCCAGCTCGGAAGGTGTTGATCAGCCCCAGCATTTT. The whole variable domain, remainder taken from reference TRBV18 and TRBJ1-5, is NAGVMQNPRHLVRRRGQEARLRCSPMKGHSHVYWYRQLPEEGLKFMVYLQKENIIDESGMPKERFSAEFPKEGPSILRIQQVVRGDSAAYFCASSEGVDQPQHFGDGTRLSIL.

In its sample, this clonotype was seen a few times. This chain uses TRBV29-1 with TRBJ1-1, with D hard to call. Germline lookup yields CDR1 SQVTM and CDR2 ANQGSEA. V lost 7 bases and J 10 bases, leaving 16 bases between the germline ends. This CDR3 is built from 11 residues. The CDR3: CSAKDGLGAFF. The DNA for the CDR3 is TGCAGCGCTAAGGACGGTCTGGGAGCTTTCTTT. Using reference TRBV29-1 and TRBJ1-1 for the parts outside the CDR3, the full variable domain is SAVISQKPSRDICQRGTSLTIQCQVDSQVTMMFWYRQQPGQSLTLIATANQGSEATYESGFVIDKFPISRPNLTFSTLTVSNMSPEDSSIYLCSAKDGLGAFFGQGTRLTVV.

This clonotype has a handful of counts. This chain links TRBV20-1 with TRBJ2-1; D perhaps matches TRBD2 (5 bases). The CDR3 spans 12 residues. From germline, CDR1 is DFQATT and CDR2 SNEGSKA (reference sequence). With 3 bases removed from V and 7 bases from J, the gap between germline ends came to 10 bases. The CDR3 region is CSARPSYNEQFF. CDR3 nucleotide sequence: TGCAGTGCTAGGCCTAGCTATAATGAGCAGTTCTTC.

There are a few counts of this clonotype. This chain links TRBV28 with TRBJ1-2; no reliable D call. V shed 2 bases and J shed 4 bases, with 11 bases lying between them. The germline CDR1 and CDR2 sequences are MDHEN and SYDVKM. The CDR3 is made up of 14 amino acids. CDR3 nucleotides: TGTGCCAGCAGTTTAGGAGCAGTAAGCTATGGCTACACCTTC. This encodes CASSLGAVSYGYTF.